Presented here are 5 T cell receptor beta chains from one specimen sequenced in a study of blood T cell repertoires in COVID-19. This table comes from immunoSEQ multiplex PCR, and its TCRdb copy is limited to in-frame clones, with some not included. The sample yields hundreds of thousands of clones, 86% seen once. The sequenced sample consisted of peripheral blood. The receptors come from a woman younger than 45 with active or convalescent COVID-19.

The gene calls are TRBV14 and TRBJ2-5; 14 bases agree with TRBD2. This CDR3 contains 18 residues. V was clipped by 4 bases and J by 5 bases; unmatched bases: 12. Per the germline V gene, CDR1 is SGHDN and CDR2 is FVKESK. CDR3 nucleotide sequence: TGTGCCAGCAGCCTTGGGACTAGCGGGAGAGGGGCCCAGGAGACCCAGTACTTC. It encodes CASSLGTSGRGAQETQYF.

J is TRBJ2-1 and V is TRBV12-5, with TRBD2 identical over 11 bases. V lost 5 bases and J lost 9; bases outside the gene matches: 9. Germline V gives CDR1 LGHNT, CDR2 FRNRAP. The CDR3 is 15 residues long. The CDR3 bases are TGTGCTAGTGGTGGCACCGGGACTAGCGGAGTTGAGCAGTTCTTC. Translating gives CASGGTGTSGVEQFF.

The chain is built from TRBV23-1 and TRBJ1-1, with 9 positions matching TRBD1. TRBV23-1 has ORF status, its function being uncertain. The CDR3 covers 16 residues. Trimming removed 0 bases from V and 3 bases from J; junction bases left unmatched: 5. CDR3 coding DNA: TGCGCCAGCAGTCAATCGTTTAGGGACAGGGACACTGAAGCTTTCTTT. This encodes CASSQSFRDRDTEAFF.

V and J are TRBV5-6 and TRBJ2-3, with TRBD1 as a possible D gene (6 bases). V lost 4 bases and J 6 bases, leaving 21 bases between the germline ends. The CDR3 is 16 residues long. The germline CDR1 and CDR2 sequences are SGHDT and YYEEEE. The CDR3: CASSQTLQGIPDTQYF. The CDR3 DNA follows: TGTGCCAGCAGCCAAACACTTCAGGGGATCCCTGATACGCAGTATTTT.

The CDR3 region has the DNA TGTGCCAGCAGTTCGACAGGGGGCACGGGCTACACCTTC. This gives the protein CASSSTGGTGYTF. This chain links TRBV6-4 with TRBJ1-2, with 10 bases aligning to TRBD1. Germline V lookup: CDR1 MRHNA, CDR2 SNTAGT. The trim removed 5 bases at V and 8 bases at J, leaving 5 bases unmatched. The CDR3 is made up of 13 amino acids.